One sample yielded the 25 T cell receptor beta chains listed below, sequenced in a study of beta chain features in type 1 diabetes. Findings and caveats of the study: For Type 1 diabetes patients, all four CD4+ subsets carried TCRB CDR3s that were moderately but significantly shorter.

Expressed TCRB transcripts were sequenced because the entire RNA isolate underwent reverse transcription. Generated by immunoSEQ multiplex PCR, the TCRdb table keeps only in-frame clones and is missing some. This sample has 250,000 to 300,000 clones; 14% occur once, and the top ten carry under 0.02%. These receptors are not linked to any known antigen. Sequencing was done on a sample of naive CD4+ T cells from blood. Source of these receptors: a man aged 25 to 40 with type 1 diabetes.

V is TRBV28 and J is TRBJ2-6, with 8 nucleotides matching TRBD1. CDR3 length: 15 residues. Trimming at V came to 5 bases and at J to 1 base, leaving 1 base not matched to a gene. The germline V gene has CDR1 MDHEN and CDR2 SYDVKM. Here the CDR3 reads CASSDRGSGANVLTF. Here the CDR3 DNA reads TGTGCCAGCAGTGACAGGGGTTCTGGGGCCAACGTCCTGACTTTC.

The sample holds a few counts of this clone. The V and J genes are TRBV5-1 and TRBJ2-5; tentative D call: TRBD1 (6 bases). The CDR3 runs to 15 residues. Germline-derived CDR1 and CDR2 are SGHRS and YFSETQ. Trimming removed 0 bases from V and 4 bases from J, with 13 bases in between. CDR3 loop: CASSLDGQYGETQYF. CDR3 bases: TGCGCCAGCAGCTTGGATGGACAGTACGGAGAGACCCAGTACTTC.

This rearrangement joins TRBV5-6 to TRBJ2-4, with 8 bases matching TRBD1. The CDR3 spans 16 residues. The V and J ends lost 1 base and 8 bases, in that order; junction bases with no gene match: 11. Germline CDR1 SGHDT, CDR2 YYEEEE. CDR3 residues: CASSLSDRVLPDIQYF. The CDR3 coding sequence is TGTGCCAGCAGCTTGTCGGACAGGGTCCTTCCTGACATTCAGTACTTC.

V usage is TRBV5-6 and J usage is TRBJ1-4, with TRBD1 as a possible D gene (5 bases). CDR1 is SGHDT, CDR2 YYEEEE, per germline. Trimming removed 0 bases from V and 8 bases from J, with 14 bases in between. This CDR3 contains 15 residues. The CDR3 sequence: CASSLVGGENEKLFF. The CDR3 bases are TGTGCCAGCAGCTTGGTTGGAGGGGAGAACGAAAAACTGTTTTTT.

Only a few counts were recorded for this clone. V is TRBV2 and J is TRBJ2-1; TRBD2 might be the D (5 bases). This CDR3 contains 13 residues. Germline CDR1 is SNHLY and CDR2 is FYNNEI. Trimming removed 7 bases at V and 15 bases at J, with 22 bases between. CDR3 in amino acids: CASIRAEGSRLFF. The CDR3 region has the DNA TGTGCCAGCATTAGGGCAGAGGGCTCACGTTTGTTCTTC.

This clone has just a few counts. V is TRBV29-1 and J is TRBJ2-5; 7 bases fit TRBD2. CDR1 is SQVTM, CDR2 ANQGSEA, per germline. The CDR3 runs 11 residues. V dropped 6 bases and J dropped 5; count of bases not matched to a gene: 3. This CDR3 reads CSVGGRETQYF. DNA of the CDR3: TGCAGCGTGGGAGGGCGGGAGACCCAGTACTTC.

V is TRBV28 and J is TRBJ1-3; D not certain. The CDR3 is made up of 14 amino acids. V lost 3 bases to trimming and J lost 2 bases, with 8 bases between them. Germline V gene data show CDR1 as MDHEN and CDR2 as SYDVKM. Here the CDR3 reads CASSLAAPGNTIYF. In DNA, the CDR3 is TGTGCCAGCAGTTTGGCCGCCCCTGGAAACACCATATATTTT.

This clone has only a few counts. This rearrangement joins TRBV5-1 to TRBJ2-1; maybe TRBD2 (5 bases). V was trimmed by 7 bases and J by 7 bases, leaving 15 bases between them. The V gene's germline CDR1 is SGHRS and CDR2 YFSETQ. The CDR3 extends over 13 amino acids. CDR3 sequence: CASATSPGNEQFF. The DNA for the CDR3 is TGCGCCAGCGCAACCTCGCCGGGGAATGAGCAGTTCTTC.

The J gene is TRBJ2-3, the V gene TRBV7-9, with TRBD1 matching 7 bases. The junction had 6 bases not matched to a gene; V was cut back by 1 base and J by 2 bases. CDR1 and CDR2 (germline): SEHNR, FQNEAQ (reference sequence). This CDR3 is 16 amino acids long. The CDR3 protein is CASSLGDSYTTDTQYF. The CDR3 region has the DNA TGTGCCAGCAGCTTAGGGGACAGCTACACCACAGATACGCAGTATTTT.

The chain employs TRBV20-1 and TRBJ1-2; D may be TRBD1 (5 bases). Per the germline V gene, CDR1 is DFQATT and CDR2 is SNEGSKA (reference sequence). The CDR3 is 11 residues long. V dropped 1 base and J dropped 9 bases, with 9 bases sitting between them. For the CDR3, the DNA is TGCAGTGCTAGAGCAGGGAAACGCTACACCTTC. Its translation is CSARAGKRYTF.

The CDR3 region has the DNA TGTGCCAGTCGGACAGGGGGGAGTGGCTACACCTTC. Translating gives CASRTGGSGYTF. The chain employs TRBV5-6 and TRBJ1-2; the match to TRBD1 covers 10 bases. The CDR3 runs to 12 residues. Trimming at V came to 8 bases and at J to 7 bases, leaving 5 bases not matched to a gene. The germline CDR1 and CDR2 sequences are SGHDT and YYEEEE.

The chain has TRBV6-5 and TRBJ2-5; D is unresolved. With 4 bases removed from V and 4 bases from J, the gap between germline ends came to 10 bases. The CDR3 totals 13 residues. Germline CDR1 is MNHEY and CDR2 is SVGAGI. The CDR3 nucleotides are TGTGCCAGCAGTTTGGGCCCCCGAGAGACCCAGTACTTC. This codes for CASSLGPRETQYF.

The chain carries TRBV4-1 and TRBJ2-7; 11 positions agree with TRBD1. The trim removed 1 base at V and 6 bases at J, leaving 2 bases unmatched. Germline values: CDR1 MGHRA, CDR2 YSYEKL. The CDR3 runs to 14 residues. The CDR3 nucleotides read TGCGCCAGCAGCCAAGGGGACAGGGGGTCCGAGCAGTACTTC. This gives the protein CASSQGDRGSEQYF.

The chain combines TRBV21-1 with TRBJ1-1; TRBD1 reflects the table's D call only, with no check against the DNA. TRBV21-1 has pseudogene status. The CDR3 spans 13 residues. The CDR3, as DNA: TGTGCAGTGCTCGGGACACGGAACACTGAAGCTTTCTTT. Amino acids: CAVLGTRNTEAFF.

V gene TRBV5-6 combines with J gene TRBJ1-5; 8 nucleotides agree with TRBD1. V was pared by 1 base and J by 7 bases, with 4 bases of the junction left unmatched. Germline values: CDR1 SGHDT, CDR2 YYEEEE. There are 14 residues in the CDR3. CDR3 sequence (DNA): TGTGCCAGCAGCTTGCGACAGGGGAGGCAGCCCCAGCATTTT. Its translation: CASSLRQGRQPQHF.

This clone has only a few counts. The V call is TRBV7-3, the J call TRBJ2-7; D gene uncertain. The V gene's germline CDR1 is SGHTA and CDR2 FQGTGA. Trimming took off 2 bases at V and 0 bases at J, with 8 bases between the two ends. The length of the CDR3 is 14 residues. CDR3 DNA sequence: TGTGCCAGCAGCTTATTTGGTAGCTCCTACGAGCAGTACTTC. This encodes CASSLFGSSYEQYF.

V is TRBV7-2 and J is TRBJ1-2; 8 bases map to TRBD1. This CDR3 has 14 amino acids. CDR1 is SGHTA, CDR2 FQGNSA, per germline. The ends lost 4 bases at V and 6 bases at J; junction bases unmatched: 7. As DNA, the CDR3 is TGTGCCAGCAGCTCAGCGGACAGGGCCCATGGCTACACCTTC. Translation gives CASSSADRAHGYTF.

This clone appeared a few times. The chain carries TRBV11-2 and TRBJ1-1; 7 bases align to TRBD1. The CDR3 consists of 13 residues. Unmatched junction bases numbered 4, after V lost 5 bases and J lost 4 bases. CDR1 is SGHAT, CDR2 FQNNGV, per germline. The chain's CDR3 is CASSPQGTTEAFF. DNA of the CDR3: TGTGCCAGCAGCCCACAGGGGACCACTGAAGCTTTCTTT.

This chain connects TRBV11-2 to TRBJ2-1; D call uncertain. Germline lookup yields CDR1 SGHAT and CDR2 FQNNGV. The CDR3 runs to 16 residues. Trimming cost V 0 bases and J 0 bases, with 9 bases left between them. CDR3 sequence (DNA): TGTGCCAGCAGCTTAGATCTAGTGGGCTCCTACAATGAGCAGTTCTTC. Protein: CASSLDLVGSYNEQFF.

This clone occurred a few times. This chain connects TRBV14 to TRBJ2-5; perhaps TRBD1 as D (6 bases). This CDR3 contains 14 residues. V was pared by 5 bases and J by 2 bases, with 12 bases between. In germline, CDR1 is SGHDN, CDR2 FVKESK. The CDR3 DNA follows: TGTGCCAGCAGCAACTATACAGGGCAAGAGACCCAGTACTTC. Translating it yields CASSNYTGQETQYF.

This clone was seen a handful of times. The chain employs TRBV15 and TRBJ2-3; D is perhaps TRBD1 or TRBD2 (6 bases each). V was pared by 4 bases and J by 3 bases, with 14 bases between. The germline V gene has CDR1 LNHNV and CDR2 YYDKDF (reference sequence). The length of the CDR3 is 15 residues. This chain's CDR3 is CATSKEGGRTDTQYF. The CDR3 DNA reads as TGTGCCACCAGCAAAGAGGGGGGAAGGACAGATACGCAGTATTTT.

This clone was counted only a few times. The CDR3 DNA follows: TGTGCCAGCAGCTTTACCGGGGCTAGCGGGAGTGCAGATACGCAGTATTTT. Translated, it gives CASSFTGASGSADTQYF. The chain couples TRBV7-3 to TRBJ2-3; 10 nucleotides agree with TRBD2. The V and J ends lost 3 bases and 4 bases, in that order; junction bases with no gene match: 10. CDR1 SGHTA and CDR2 FQGTGA come from the germline V gene. CDR3 length: 17 residues.

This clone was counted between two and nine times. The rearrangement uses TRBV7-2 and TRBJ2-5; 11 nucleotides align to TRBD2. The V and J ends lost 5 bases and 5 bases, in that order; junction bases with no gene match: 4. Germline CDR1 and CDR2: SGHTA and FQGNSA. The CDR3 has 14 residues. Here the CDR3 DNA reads TGTGCCAGCAGCACCCGACTAGCGGGGGAGACCCAGTACTTC. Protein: CASSTRLAGETQYF.

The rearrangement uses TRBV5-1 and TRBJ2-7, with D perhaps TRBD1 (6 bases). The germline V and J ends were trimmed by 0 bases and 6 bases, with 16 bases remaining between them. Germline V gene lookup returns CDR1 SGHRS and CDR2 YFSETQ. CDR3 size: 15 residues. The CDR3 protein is CASSLVAGDLSEQYF. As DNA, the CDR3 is TGCGCCAGCAGCTTGGTGGCAGGGGACCTCTCCGAGCAGTACTTC.

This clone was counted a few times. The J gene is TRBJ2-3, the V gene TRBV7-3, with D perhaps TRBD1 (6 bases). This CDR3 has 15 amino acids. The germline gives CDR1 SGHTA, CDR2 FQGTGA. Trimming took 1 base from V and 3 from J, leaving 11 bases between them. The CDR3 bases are TGTGCCAGCAGCTTAATGGGACAACAAACAGATACGCAGTATTTT. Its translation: CASSLMGQQTDTQYF.